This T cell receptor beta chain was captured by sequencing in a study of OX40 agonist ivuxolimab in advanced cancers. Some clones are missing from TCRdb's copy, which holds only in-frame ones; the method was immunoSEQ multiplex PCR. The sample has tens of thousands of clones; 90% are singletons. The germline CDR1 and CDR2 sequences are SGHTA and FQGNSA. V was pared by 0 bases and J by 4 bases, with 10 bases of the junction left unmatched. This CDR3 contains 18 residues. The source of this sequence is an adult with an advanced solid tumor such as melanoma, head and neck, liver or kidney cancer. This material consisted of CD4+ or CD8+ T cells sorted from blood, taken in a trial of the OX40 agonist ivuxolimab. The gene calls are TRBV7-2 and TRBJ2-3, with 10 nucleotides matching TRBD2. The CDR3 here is CASSLASQRGGVADTQYF. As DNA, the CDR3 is TGTGCCAGCAGCTTAGCTAGTCAGCGGGGGGGCGTGGCAGATACGCAGTATTTT.